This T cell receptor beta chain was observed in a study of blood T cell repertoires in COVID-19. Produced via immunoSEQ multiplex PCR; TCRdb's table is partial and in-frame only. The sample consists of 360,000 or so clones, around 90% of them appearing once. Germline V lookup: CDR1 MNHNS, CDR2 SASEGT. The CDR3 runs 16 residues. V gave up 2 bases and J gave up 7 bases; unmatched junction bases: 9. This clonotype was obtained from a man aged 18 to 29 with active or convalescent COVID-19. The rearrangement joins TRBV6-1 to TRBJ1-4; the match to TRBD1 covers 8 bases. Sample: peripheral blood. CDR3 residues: CASSEWMTGAFEKLFF. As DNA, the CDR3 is TGTGCCAGCAGTGAATGGATGACAGGGGCATTTGAAAAACTGTTTTTT.